The 28 T cell receptor beta chains in this list originate from one sample, sequenced in a study of patients and donors after allogeneic stem cell transplantation. TCRdb reprocessed the RT-PCR reads via MiXCR and lists one record per CDR3 protein. Here the sample spans about 160,000 distinct CDR3 sequences, 24% being singletons. The material sequenced was blood, either unsorted or a sorted T cell fraction (not recorded which). These receptors were obtained from a human donor who was either an allogeneic HSCT recipient or a stem cell or donor lymphocyte infusion donor (not recorded which). It is not recorded whose cells these are; they may come from a transplant donor.

This clonotype has more than one count but fewer than ten. The gene calls are TRBV7-2 and TRBJ2-3; 11 positions agree with TRBD2. The length of the CDR3 is 15 residues. Unmatched junction bases numbered 6, after V lost 5 bases and J lost 5 bases. In germline, CDR1 is SGHTA, CDR2 FQGNSA. The CDR3 DNA follows: TGTGCCAGCAGCCCGACTAGCGGGACCGGAGATACGCAGTATTTT. Translated: CASSPTSGTGDTQYF. The entire variable domain, with the rest obtained from reference TRBV7-2 and TRBJ2-3, is as follows: GAGVSQSPSNKVTEKGKDVELRCDPISGHTALYWYRQSLGQGLEFLIYFQGNSAPDKSGLPSDRFSAERTGGSVSTLTIQRTQQEDSAVYLCASSPTSGTGDTQYFGPGTRLTVL.

The rearrangement uses TRBV11-2 and TRBJ1-5; no firm D call. V was cut by 1 base and J by 4 bases, with 11 bases left in between. Germline V lookup: CDR1 SGHAT, CDR2 FQNNGV. This CDR3 contains 15 residues. The CDR3: CASSLGAAVNQPQHF. DNA of the CDR3: TGTGCCAGCAGCTTAGGTGCAGCCGTAAATCAGCCCCAGCATTTT.

The CDR3 here is CSARNRDWRDSPLHF. The CDR3, as DNA: TGCAGTGCTAGAAACAGGGATTGGCGCGATTCACCCCTCCACTTT. This rearrangement joins TRBV20-1 to TRBJ1-6, with TRBD1 as a possible D gene (6 bases). Germline V gene sequence: CDR1 DFQATT, CDR2 SNEGSKA (reference sequence). V was pared by 2 bases and J by 8 bases, with 16 bases between. The CDR3 consists of 15 residues.

This clonotype was detected many times. The chain employs TRBV27 and TRBJ1-5; D remains ambiguous. Germline V gene lookup returns CDR1 MNHEY and CDR2 SMNVEV (reference sequence). V dropped 5 bases and J dropped 5 bases, with 16 bases sitting between them. The length of the CDR3 is 15 residues. In nucleotides, the CDR3 is TGTGCCAGCAGTCCGGATGGCGGGCCGTATCAGCCCCAGCATTTT. As protein: CASSPDGGPYQPQHF.

In its sample, this clonotype was seen a few times. V gene TRBV29-1 combines with J gene TRBJ2-2; possible D gene TRBD1, 6 bases. This CDR3 contains 15 residues. Germline values: CDR1 SQVTM, CDR2 ANQGSEA. The V gene lost 0 bases and the J gene lost 4 bases, with 12 bases spanning the gap. CDR3 amino acids: CSVEEAQGGTGELFF. For the CDR3, the DNA is TGCAGCGTTGAAGAGGCACAGGGTGGCACCGGGGAGCTGTTTTTT.

This chain uses TRBV5-1 with TRBJ2-7; 10 bases map to TRBD1. V lost 0 bases and J lost 2; bases outside the gene matches: 2. CDR3 length: 15 amino acids. CDR1 SGHRS and CDR2 YFSETQ come from the germline V gene. The CDR3 nucleotides read TGCGCCAGCAGCTTGGATGGGACAGGGGCCTACGAGCAGTACTTC. This translates into CASSLDGTGAYEQYF.

This clonotype has only a few counts. The J gene is TRBJ1-1, the V gene TRBV12-3 or TRBV12-4; 9 bases are shared with TRBD1. The CDR3 covers 14 residues. Losses at the gene ends were 6 bases for V and 4 bases for J; bases not matched to a gene: 6. The CDR3 here is CASSDRGRSTEAFF. The CDR3 nucleotides read TGTGCCAGCAGCGACAGGGGGAGGAGCACTGAAGCTTTCTTT.

This chain uses TRBV2 with TRBJ1-1, with unresolved D. V was clipped by 4 bases and J by 0 bases, with 6 bases between them. The germline gives CDR1 SNHLY, CDR2 FYNNEI. CDR3 length equals 13 residues. The CDR3 is CASSVPMNTEAFF. The DNA of the CDR3 is TGTGCCAGCAGTGTGCCGATGAACACTGAAGCTTTCTTT.

The chain recombines TRBV20-1 with TRBJ1-2; D ambiguous. CDR3 length: 11 residues. Deletions cut 2 bases from V and 7 bases from J, with 8 bases between. CDR1 is DFQATT and CDR2 is SNEGSKA in the germline V gene (reference sequence). In nucleotides, the CDR3 is TGCAGTGCTAGAACGACGGGTGGCTACACCTTC. Protein sequence: CSARTTGGYTF.

This clonotype appeared many times. This rearrangement joins TRBV12-5 to TRBJ1-2, with D unresolved. Looked up from germline, CDR1 is LGHNT and CDR2 is FRNRAP. The CDR3 is 15 amino acids. Trimming shortened V by 2 bases and J by 2 bases, and 12 bases separated the two germline ends. The CDR3 loop reads CASGLQSRWNYGYTF. The CDR3, as DNA: TGTGCTAGTGGTTTGCAGTCACGGTGGAACTATGGCTACACCTTC.

The chain carries TRBV6-5 and TRBJ2-7, with 8 nucleotides matching TRBD1. The length of the CDR3 is 15 residues. V dropped 0 bases and J dropped 3; count of bases not matched to a gene: 4. Per germline, CDR1 MNHEY and CDR2 SVGAGI. The CDR3 DNA is TGTGCCAGCAGTTACTCCGGACAGGGCGGCTACGAGCAGTACTTC. This gives the protein CASSYSGQGGYEQYF.

The V call is TRBV5-1, the J call TRBJ1-3, with D maybe TRBD1 (5 bases). The CDR3 spans 15 residues. V lost 4 bases and J lost 0, with 11 bases in between. Germline assignment: CDR1 SGHRS and CDR2 YFSETQ. Here the CDR3 DNA reads TGCGCCAGCAGCCCCGGACACTTCTCTGGAAACACCATATATTTT. This codes for CASSPGHFSGNTIYF.

The chain couples TRBV11-3 to TRBJ2-7; 9 nucleotides align to TRBD2. Germline V gives CDR1 SGHNT, CDR2 YENEEA. This CDR3 contains 14 residues. The J segment lost 4 bases and the V segment lost 5 bases, leaving 6 bases of the junction unmatched. The CDR3 sequence: CASSRISGSYEQYF. The CDR3 DNA reads as TGTGCCAGCAGCCGGATTAGCGGGAGTTACGAGCAGTACTTC.

This clonotype was counted between two and nine times. The chain employs TRBV12-3 or TRBV12-4 and TRBJ1-2; D remains unclear. The CDR3 is 13 amino acids. V was shortened by 5 bases and J by 6 bases, with 13 bases between the two germline ends. CDR3 residues: CASSMGHFDGYTF. The CDR3 nucleotides read TGTGCCAGCAGTATGGGCCATTTCGATGGCTACACCTTC.

In nucleotides, the CDR3 is TGTGCCAGCAGTTTATTAAGTGGGACAGACGTATGGGGCTACACCTTC. This gives the protein CASSLLSGTDVWGYTF. The chain combines TRBV27 with TRBJ1-2, with TRBD1 identical over 7 bases. Per the germline V gene, CDR1 is MNHEY and CDR2 is SMNVEV (reference sequence). The CDR3 is 16 amino acids. Trimming at V came to 1 base and at J to 8 bases, leaving 13 bases not matched to a gene.

J is TRBJ2-2 and V is TRBV5-1, with D possibly TRBD2 on 7 matching bases. The V and J ends lost 4 bases and 7 bases respectively, with 20 bases between them. The CDR3 is made up of 16 amino acids. The germline gives CDR1 SGHRS, CDR2 YFSETQ. The CDR3 region is CASSIGSGGPLGELFF. Written as DNA, the CDR3 is TGCGCCAGCAGCATTGGTTCGGGGGGCCCACTCGGGGAGCTGTTTTTT.

This clonotype was seen a few times. The V call is TRBV5-1, the J call TRBJ1-6, with D possibly being TRBD1 (5 bases). The CDR3 length is 15 residues. V shed 4 bases and J shed 4 bases, with 12 bases lying between them. The germline gives CDR1 SGHRS, CDR2 YFSETQ. In nucleotides, the CDR3 is TGCGCCAGCAGCCCGGGGACGGAGTATAATTCACCCCTCCACTTT. Its protein product is CASSPGTEYNSPLHF.

The rearrangement joins TRBV5-6 to TRBJ2-3; TRBD1 aligns across 8 bases. V shed 3 bases, J shed 0 bases, and the junction held 9 bases outside the gene matches. The CDR3 consists of 17 residues. From germline, CDR1 is SGHDT and CDR2 YYEEEE. The CDR3 sequence: CASSYSGTGTSTDTQYF. The CDR3 region has the DNA TGTGCCAGCAGCTACTCCGGGACAGGAACTAGCACAGATACGCAGTATTTT.

This chain joins TRBV5-1 and TRBJ1-4; 7 nucleotides align to TRBD1. V lost 3 bases and J lost 5; bases outside the gene matches: 7. The length of the CDR3 is 15 residues. Germline lookup yields CDR1 SGHRS and CDR2 YFSETQ. As DNA, the CDR3 is TGCGCCAGCAGCTCCTCCGGGACAGCAAATGAAAAACTGTTTTTT. Translating it yields CASSSSGTANEKLFF.

This clonotype came up a few times. The chain has TRBV20-1 and TRBJ2-7; TRBD2 matches 9 bases. Trimming removed 0 bases from V and 3 bases from J; junction bases left unmatched: 3. Germline CDR1 reads DFQATT; CDR2 reads SNEGSKA (reference sequence). The CDR3 contains 14 residues. This CDR3 reads CSARDELAGYEQYF. CDR3 in DNA: TGCAGTGCTAGAGATGAACTAGCGGGCTACGAGCAGTACTTC.

The chain joins TRBV9 to TRBJ1-3, with D perhaps matching TRBD1 (6 bases). V lost 2 bases to trimming and J lost 4 bases, with 13 bases between them. This CDR3 spans 15 amino acids. The germline gives CDR1 SGDLS, CDR2 YYNGEE. In DNA, the CDR3 is TGTGCCAGCAGCGTGCTGGGGGCGCCGGGAAACACCATATATTTT. This translates into CASSVLGAPGNTIYF.

The chain recombines TRBV12-3 or TRBV12-4 with TRBJ1-2; 8 bases fit TRBD1. CDR3 length equals 14 residues. V lost 4 bases, J lost 6 bases, and 7 bases stayed unmatched. Written as DNA, the CDR3 is TGTGCCAGCAGTTCCCTATCAGGGGGCGATGGCTACACCTTC. It is translated as CASSSLSGGDGYTF.

This clonotype was picked up one time. The chain joins TRBV5-1 to TRBJ1-1; no reliable D call. The CDR3 spans 15 residues. The V gene lost 4 bases and the J gene lost 3 bases, with 16 bases spanning the gap. The germline V gene encodes CDR1 SGHRS and CDR2 YFSETQ. The CDR3 reads CASSIELFGDTEAFF. The CDR3 nucleotides are TGCGCCAGCAGCATCGAACTCTTCGGGGACACTGAAGCTTTCTTT.

In its sample, this clonotype was seen a few times. V usage is TRBV12-3 or TRBV12-4 and J usage is TRBJ2-7; 7 nucleotides agree with TRBD2. Trimming took 2 bases from V and 3 from J; bases not matched to a gene: 7. The CDR3 loop spans 15 amino acids. CDR3 loop: CASSLWGGSFYEQYF. The CDR3 nucleotides are TGTGCCAGCAGTTTATGGGGCGGGAGTTTCTACGAGCAGTACTTC.

The V and J genes are TRBV5-1 and TRBJ1-1, with D tentatively TRBD1 (6 bases). The CDR3 spans 15 residues. Germline lookup yields CDR1 SGHRS and CDR2 YFSETQ. Trimming stripped 4 bases from V and 3 bases from J, with 16 bases between. Written as DNA, the CDR3 is TGCGCCAGCAGCGCCCGGGACATTTTAGACACTGAAGCTTTCTTT. Protein: CASSARDILDTEAFF.

The table lists this clonotype with a few counts. The chain carries TRBV12-3 or TRBV12-4 and TRBJ2-1; 9 bases line up with TRBD1. CDR3 length: 14 amino acids. Unmatched junction bases numbered 7, after V lost 5 bases and J lost 8 bases. CDR3 DNA: TGTGCCAGCAGTCCGGGACAGGGCGGCGATGAGCAGTTCTTC. Protein: CASSPGQGGDEQFF.

The chain employs TRBV5-1 and TRBJ2-5; D could derive from TRBD1 or TRBD2 (5 bases each). This CDR3 is 14 amino acids long. The V and J ends lost 4 bases and 2 bases respectively, with 12 bases between them. Germline lookup yields CDR1 SGHRS and CDR2 YFSETQ. The CDR3 region is CASSLGPSQETQYF. Written as DNA, the CDR3 is TGCGCCAGCAGCCTGGGACCTTCTCAAGAGACCCAGTACTTC.

This chain links TRBV12-3 or TRBV12-4 with TRBJ2-2; D is possibly TRBD1 (5 bases). V was cut by 8 bases and J by 6 bases, with 10 bases left in between. The CDR3 has 12 amino acids. The CDR3 loop is CASQGGAGELFF. CDR3 nucleotide sequence: TGTGCCAGCCAGGGTGGCGCCGGGGAGCTGTTTTTT.